This TCR beta chain was documented in a study of blood T cell repertoires in COVID-19. Across the whole study: Cohort 3 recovery required two negative PCRs, clearance, or symptom resolution. PBMCs, B-cell-depleted T cells, or T cells were the source of the cDNA or gDNA that made up the material.

Grouping used clinical history reported by participants in a survey and questionnaire. Only in-frame clones appear in the TCRdb table, and some are missing; sequencing was by immunoSEQ multiplex PCR. This table has over 250,000 clones, roughly 91% appearing once. Germline CDR1 SNHLY, CDR2 FYNNEI. The CDR3 contains 16 residues. Trimming shortened V by 6 bases and J by 7 bases, and 25 bases separated the two germline ends. The clonotype originates from a woman in her sixties in a cohort exposed to, infected with or recovered from COVID-19 (not recorded which). The sequenced material came from PBMCs or T cells enriched from blood (not recorded which). The rearrangement joins TRBV2 to TRBJ2-7, with a tentative D call TRBD2 (6 bases). CDR3 residues: CASRAYREIGRREQYF. In DNA form, the CDR3 reads TGTGCCAGCAGAGCCTACCGGGAGATAGGCAGAAGGGAGCAGTACTTC.